This note documents a single T cell receptor (beta chain) sequence. The data are from a study of radiation and T cells in renal cell carcinoma. The method was immunoSEQ multiplex PCR; TCRdb's version includes in-frame clones alone and lacks a portion of them. The sample has 85,000 to 100,000 clones, 70% to 90% seen once; the top ten hold less than 10%. Time point indicated: baseline pretreatment blood. Treatment denoted: 15 Gy SBRT to primary tumor, nephrectomy 4 weeks later. Blood was sampled at baseline, 2 weeks and 4 weeks after SBRT. The CDR3 is 16 amino acids. The V and J ends lost 10 bases and 3 bases respectively, with 22 bases between them. Germline loops: CDR1 LGHNT, CDR2 FRNRAP.

The clonotype comes from a man aged 45-60 years with renal cell carcinoma. This material consisted of blood, taken from a patient whose treatment included radiotherapy and nephrectomy. The J gene is TRBJ1-3, the V gene TRBV12-5; D is perhaps TRBD1 (5 bases). CDR3 coding DNA: TGTGCTACCAGCCTACGGAGGGGAGAGGTTGGAAACACCATATATTTT. This encodes CATSLRRGEVGNTIYF.